Reported below is one T cell receptor beta chain. There is no known antigen for this receptor. One base away there is no much larger clone; base qualities are not given. The label giving this sample's time point can be read as: about 28 days (+/-7) after the second vaccine dose. AZD1222 recipients with second doses at about 4 weeks or about 12 weeks were pooled, because spike-specific TCR depth and breadth did not differ between schedules. Vaccinee samples came from UK trials COV001 and COV002, including a single-blind randomized controlled phase 2/3 trial of AZD1222 (ChAdOx1 nCoV-19) in healthy adults. Trial participant PBMC samples were collected at day 0 and day 28 after the second dose for TCRbeta chain sequencing. CDR1 and CDR2 are read off the germline V gene as SGHDT and YYEEEE. Spanning cysteine to phenylalanine, the CDR3 consists of 13 amino acids. Of all the DNA, just the CDR3 is kept, 39 bases in frame from base 1. V and J are truncated by 5 bases and 4 bases respectively, leaving an intervening sequence of 13 bases.

These data originate in a study of T cell responses to AZD1222 COVID-19 vaccine (dated by TCRdb to 2020 to 2023). Study-level background: A total of 233 trial participants underwent TCR sequencing, of whom 200 to 220 received two doses of AZD1222 and about 25 received two doses of the MenACWY control vaccine. Trial participants were enrolled by age into subgroups of 18-55, 56-69 and 70-plus years, and around 140, 26 and 57 TCR-sequenced participants, respectively, were included in these subgroups. Study-wide findings and limitations: Reportedly, close to half of the unique spike-specific TCRs recognized epitopes lying outside the regions that are mutated in the B.1.351 and B.1.1.7 variants. Conclusions about previously exposed vaccinees are limited because only a handful of AZD1222 recipients were SARS-CoV-2 seropositive at baseline. Most participants were white British and females outnumbered males, and the authors suggested that clonal diversity may have been underestimated. In the small 56-69-year group, the increase in depth fell short of significance, most likely because of low power. The whole spike protein was spanned by vaccine-associated CD4 TCRs, and dominant responses were seen in regions 160-218 and 743-854. Because no day 14 peak-response samples were available, repertoires were characterized only after the peak T cell response. After two AZD1222 doses, both the breadth and the depth of spike-specific TCRs were significantly higher than at day 0 and than in MenACWY recipients.

The CDR3 regions of human TCRbeta chains were analyzed by immunosequencing. Per the source publication's procedure: TCRs in the repertoires were matched against a reference library of SARS-CoV-2-specific TCRs that had been generated with the MIRA antigen-specificity platform. Breadth was defined as the fraction of unique TCRs that were SARS-CoV-2-associated. Depth was defined as the fraction of total T cells that were SARS-CoV-2-associated. Using the MIRA data, each spike-specific TCR was mapped to the spike region that the TCR reacts to and placed in a CD4 or CD8 class. Log10-transformed breadth and depth values were compared by one-way ANOVA with Sidak's multiple comparisons tests. Imported from immuneACCESS, the table was reduced by TCRdb to in-frame sequences with V and J called. These copies leave out some clones; in studies compared against another copy, an unresolved V gene accounts for under half, and the cause of the remainder is not known. V and J calls and clone size are given by that table; D and trimming were obtained from the DNA. This sample has some 74,000 clones in its table, and 85% to 90% of those were observed once. The top ten clonotypes cover approximately 1.3% of the sample.

This receptor chain uses TRBV5-6 and TRBJ2-7; a tentative D match to TRBD2 spans 6 bases. The specimen comprised peripheral blood, sampled 28 days after the second AZD1222 dose. The receptor was isolated from an adult who received the AZD1222 COVID-19 vaccine. The CDR3 sequence is CASRLGLHYEQYF. The bases read TGTGCCAGCAGACTAGGACTACATTACGAGCAGTACTTC.